This T cell receptor beta chain is from a study of blood T cell repertoires in COVID-19. About the research overall: From the United States, Italy and Spain came samples of acute and convalescent COVID-19.

Authors' analysis steps: Researchers report that nucleated cell counts were estimated from reference gene primer amplification. This table comes from immunoSEQ multiplex PCR, and its TCRdb copy is limited to in-frame clones, with some not included. The DNA gave D and trimming, while V, J and clone size come from that table. The sample records just over 80,000 clones, 81% being singletons. V lost 2 bases and J lost 3; bases outside the gene matches: 1. Germline CDR1 reads SGHRS; CDR2 reads YFSETQ. The CDR3 spans 13 residues. The chain links TRBV5-1 to TRBJ2-7; 8 positions match TRBD2. Sequenced input: peripheral blood. The TCR was taken from an elderly man with acute or convalescent COVID-19. CDR3 region: CASSFSGNYEQYF. The CDR3 bases are TGCGCCAGCAGCTTTAGCGGGAACTACGAGCAGTACTTC.